The source of this TCR beta chain is a study of technical replicates of blood from a few donors. Here immunoSEQ multiplex PCR was the method, and the copy in TCRdb shows in-frame clones only, minus some. In the table there are 95,000 or so clones, around 96% of which are singletons. The CDR3 is 12 amino acids. V lost 5 bases, J lost 4 bases, and 6 bases lay in between. Germline CDR1 LNHDA, CDR2 SQIVND (reference sequence). The sequence came from a human donor in good health. The V gene is TRBV19, the J gene TRBJ1-5, with D unresolved. Sequencing was performed on T cells isolated from PBMCs. Written as DNA, the CDR3 is TGTGCCAGTAGTCCCCAAAATCAGCCCCAGCATTTT. It codes for CASSPQNQPQHF.